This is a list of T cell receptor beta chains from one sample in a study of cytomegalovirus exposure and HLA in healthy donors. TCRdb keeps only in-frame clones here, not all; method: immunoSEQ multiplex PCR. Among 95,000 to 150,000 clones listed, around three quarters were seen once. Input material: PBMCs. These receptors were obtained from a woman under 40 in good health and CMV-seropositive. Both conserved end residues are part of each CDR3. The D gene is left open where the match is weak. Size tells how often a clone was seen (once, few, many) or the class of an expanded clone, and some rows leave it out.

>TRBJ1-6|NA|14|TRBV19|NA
CASRVGQDNSPLHF
TGTGCCAGTAGAGTGGGACAAGATAATTCACCCCTCCACTTT
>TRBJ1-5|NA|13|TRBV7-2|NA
CASSLGRAQPQHF
TGTGCCAGCAGCTTAGGCAGGGCCCAGCCCCAGCATTTT
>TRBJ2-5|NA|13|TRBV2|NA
CASSYHSQETQYF
TGTGCCAGCAGTTATCACTCCCAAGAGACCCAGTACTTC
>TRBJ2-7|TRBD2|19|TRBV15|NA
CATSKHGAGGPLTSYEQYF
TGTGCCACCAGCAAACACGGGGCGGGGGGGCCCCTCACCTCCTACGAGCAGTACTTC
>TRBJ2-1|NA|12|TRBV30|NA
CAWSVQSHEQFF
TGTGCCTGGAGTGTACAATCTCATGAGCAGTTCTTC
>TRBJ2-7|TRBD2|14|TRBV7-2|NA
CASSMTSGGHEQYF
TGTGCCAGCAGCATGACTAGCGGGGGCCACGAGCAGTACTTC
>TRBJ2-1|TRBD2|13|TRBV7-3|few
CASSPGLVREQFF
TGTGCCAGCAGCCCCGGACTAGTACGGGAGCAGTTCTTC
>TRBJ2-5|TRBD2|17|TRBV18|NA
CASSHPPGLAGQETQYF
TGTGCCAGCTCACACCCACCGGGACTAGCGGGACAAGAGACCCAGTACTTC
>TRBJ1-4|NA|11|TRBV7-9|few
CASSQVEKLFF
TGTGCCAGCAGCCAGGTCGAAAAACTGTTTTTT
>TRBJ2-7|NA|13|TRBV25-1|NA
CASSRGAGYEQYF
TGTGCCAGCAGTCGGGGTGCGGGGTACGAGCAGTACTTC
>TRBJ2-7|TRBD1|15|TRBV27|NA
CASSLRQGLCYEQYF
TGTGCCAGCAGTTTGCGACAGGGGCTATGCTACGAGCAGTACTTC
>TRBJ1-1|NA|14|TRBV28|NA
CASSMTLMNTEAFF
TGTGCCAGCAGTATGACACTGATGAACACTGAAGCTTTCTTT
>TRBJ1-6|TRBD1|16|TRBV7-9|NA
CASRKQGPTRDSPLHF
TGTGCCAGCAGGAAACAGGGGCCGACCCGTGATTCACCCCTCCACTTT
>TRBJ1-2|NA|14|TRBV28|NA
CASVQGSFKYGYTF
TGTGCCAGCGTGCAGGGATCCTTTAAGTATGGCTACACCTTC
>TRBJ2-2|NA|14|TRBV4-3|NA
CASSHREATGELFF
TGCGCCAGCAGCCACAGGGAGGCCACCGGGGAGCTGTTTTTT
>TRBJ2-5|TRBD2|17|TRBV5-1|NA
CASSLEGLAGLRGGQYF
TGCGCCAGCAGCTTGGAGGGCCTAGCGGGGCTGAGAGGGGGCCAGTACTTC
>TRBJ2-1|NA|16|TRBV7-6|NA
CASSFELGSTYNEQFF
TGTGCCAGCAGCTTTGAATTGGGCAGTACCTACAATGAGCAGTTCTTC
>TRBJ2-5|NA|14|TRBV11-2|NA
CASSLSRGQETQYF
TGTGCCAGCAGCTTAAGCAGGGGCCAAGAGACCCAGTACTTC
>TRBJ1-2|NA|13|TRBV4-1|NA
CASSPDGAGGYTF
TGCGCCAGCAGCCCCGACGGTGCGGGGGGCTACACCTTC
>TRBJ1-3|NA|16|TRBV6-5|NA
CASSYSGVLSGNTIYF
TGTGCCAGCAGTTACTCGGGCGTCTTGTCTGGAAACACCATATATTTT
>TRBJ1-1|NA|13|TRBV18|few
CASSPQGGDEAFF
TGTGCCAGCTCACCACAGGGGGGGGATGAAGCTTTCTTT
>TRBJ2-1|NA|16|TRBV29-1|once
CSVDYSRDSDYNEQFF
TGCAGCGTTGACTACTCGCGGGACAGCGACTACAATGAGCAGTTCTTC
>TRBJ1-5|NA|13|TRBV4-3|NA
CASSLEVDRPQHF
TGCGCCAGCAGCCTAGAGGTAGATCGGCCCCAGCATTTT
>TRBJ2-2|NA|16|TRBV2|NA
CASSGRQGGNGGELFF
TGTGCCAGCAGTGGACGGCAGGGGGGTAATGGCGGGGAGCTGTTTTTT
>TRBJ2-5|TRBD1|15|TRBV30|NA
CAWSRFRDRQETQYF
TGTGCCTGGAGTCGCTTCCGGGACAGACAAGAGACCCAGTACTTC
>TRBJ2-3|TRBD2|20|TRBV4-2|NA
CASSHAGLAGGPSSTDTQYF
TGTGCCAGCAGCCACGCTGGACTAGCGGGGGGTCCGTCAAGCACAGATACGCAGTATTTT
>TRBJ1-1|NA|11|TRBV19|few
CASAGFTEAFF
TGTGCCAGCGCGGGGTTCACTGAAGCTTTCTTT
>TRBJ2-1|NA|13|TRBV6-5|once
CASRHRGAGEQFF
TGTGCCAGCAGACATCGGGGGGCGGGCGAGCAGTTCTTC
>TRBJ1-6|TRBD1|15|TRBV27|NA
CASSLTGQGNSPLHF
TGTGCCAGCAGTTTAACCGGACAGGGTAATTCACCCCTCCACTTT
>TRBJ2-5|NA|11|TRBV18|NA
CASSSKETQYF
TGTGCCAGCTCATCTAAAGAGACCCAGTACTTC
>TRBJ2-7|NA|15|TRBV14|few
CASSQPTSRSYEQYF
TGTGCCAGCAGCCAACCTACTAGCCGCTCCTACGAGCAGTACTTC
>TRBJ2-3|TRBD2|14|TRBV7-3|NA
CASSSLAGADTQYF
TGTGCCAGCAGCTCATTAGCGGGCGCAGATACGCAGTATTTT
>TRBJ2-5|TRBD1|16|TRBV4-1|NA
CASSSTPGQGVETQYF
TGCGCCAGCAGCTCCACCCCGGGACAGGGTGTAGAGACCCAGTACTTC
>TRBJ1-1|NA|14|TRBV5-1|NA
CASSEQGGGTEAFF
TGCGCCAGCAGCGAACAGGGCGGAGGCACTGAAGCTTTCTTT
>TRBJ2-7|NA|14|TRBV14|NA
CASSQVGGGDEQYF
TGTGCCAGCAGCCAAGTGGGTGGAGGGGACGAGCAGTACTTC
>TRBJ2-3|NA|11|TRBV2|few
CASSEGGSQYF
TGTGCCAGCAGTGAGGGCGGGTCGCAGTATTTT
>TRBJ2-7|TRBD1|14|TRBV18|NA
CASSSWGQSYEQYF
TGTGCCAGCTCATCTTGGGGACAGTCGTACGAGCAGTACTTC
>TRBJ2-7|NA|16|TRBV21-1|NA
CASSSSSDQGFYEQYF
TGTGCCAGCAGCTCCTCCTCCGATCAGGGGTTCTACGAGCAGTACTTC
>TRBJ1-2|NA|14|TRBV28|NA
CASSILPLTYGYTF
TGTGCCAGCAGTATACTGCCCCTCACCTATGGCTACACCTTC
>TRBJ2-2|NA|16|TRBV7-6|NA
CASSLGPYPNTGELFF
TGTGCCAGCAGCTTAGGGCCGTACCCGAACACCGGGGAGCTGTTTTTT
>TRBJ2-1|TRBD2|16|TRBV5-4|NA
CASSLDGGYYRSEQFF
TGTGCCAGCAGCTTAGACGGGGGGTACTATCGTAGTGAGCAGTTCTTC
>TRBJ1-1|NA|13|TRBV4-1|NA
CASSQDRSTEAFF
TGCGCCAGCAGCCAAGACAGGTCGACTGAAGCTTTCTTT
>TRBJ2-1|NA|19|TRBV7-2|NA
CASSRQAPSGAARYNEQFF
TGTGCCAGCAGCCGTCAGGCCCCTAGTGGGGCGGCCCGATACAATGAGCAGTTCTTC
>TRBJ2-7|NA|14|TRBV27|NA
CASSLKQGFHEQYF
TGTGCCAGCAGTTTAAAGCAGGGATTCCACGAGCAGTACTTC
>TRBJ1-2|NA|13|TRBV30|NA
CAWSYRERYGYTF
TGTGCCTGGAGTTACAGGGAACGCTATGGCTACACCTTC
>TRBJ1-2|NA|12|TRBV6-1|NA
CASSWGGIGYTF
TGTGCCAGCAGTTGGGGGGGAATTGGCTACACCTTC
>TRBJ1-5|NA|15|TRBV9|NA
CASSPGPLGHQPQHF
TGTGCCAGCAGCCCCGGACCGTTGGGGCATCAGCCCCAGCATTTT
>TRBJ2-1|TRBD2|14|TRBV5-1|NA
CASSTTSGGDEQFF
TGCGCCAGCAGCACCACTAGCGGGGGTGATGAGCAGTTCTTC
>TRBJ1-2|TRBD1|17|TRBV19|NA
CASSGVRQGAKNYGYTF
TGTGCCAGTAGCGGGGTACGACAGGGGGCGAAGAACTATGGCTACACCTTC
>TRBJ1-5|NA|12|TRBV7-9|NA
CASSSQGQPQHF
TGTGCCAGCAGCTCCCAGGGGCAGCCCCAGCATTTT
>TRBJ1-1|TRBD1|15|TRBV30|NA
CAWSDGPAGGTEAFF
TGTGCCTGGAGTGATGGGCCGGCAGGGGGCACTGAAGCTTTCTTT
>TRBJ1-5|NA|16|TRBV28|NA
CASTPGQGISNQPQHF
TGTGCCAGCACCCCCGGTCAGGGGATTAGCAATCAGCCCCAGCATTTT
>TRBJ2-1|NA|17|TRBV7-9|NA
CASSLESLAFRLNEQFF
TGTGCCAGCAGCTTAGAGAGTCTAGCGTTCCGGTTGAATGAGCAGTTCTTC
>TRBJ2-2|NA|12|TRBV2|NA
CASGENTGELFF
TGTGCCAGCGGAGAGAACACCGGGGAGCTGTTTTTT
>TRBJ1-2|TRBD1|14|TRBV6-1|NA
CASSLQGINYGYTF
TGTGCCAGCAGCTTACAGGGGATTAACTATGGCTACACCTTC
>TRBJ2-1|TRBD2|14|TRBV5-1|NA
CASSLGRTSSEQFF
TGCGCCAGCAGCTTAGGTCGGACTAGCTCTGAGCAGTTCTTC
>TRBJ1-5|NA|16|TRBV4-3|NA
CASSQDKQGWGQPQHF
TGCGCCAGCAGCCAAGATAAGCAGGGGTGGGGTCAGCCCCAGCATTTT